Shown below are 29 T cell receptor beta chains from a single sample sequenced in a study of sequential checkpoint blockade in melanoma (dated by TCRdb to the late 2010s). This specimen's treatment or condition label, per the study, means: randomized to nivolumab then ipilimumab (arm A) or the reverse (arm B). Preparation of the library involved the immunoSEQ multiplex PCR assay. The table comes from immuneACCESS by way of TCRdb, which keeps in-frame sequences with V and J called. Part of the clones is missing from these tables; in studies checked, under half for an unresolved V gene and the rest for unknown reasons. Across this sample there are about 2,700 clones, with about 19% seen only once. Approximately 21% of the sample goes to the ten largest clones. The material was tumor tissue (inferred from file names), obtained from a patient given nivolumab and ipilimumab in sequence. Every receptor here comes from a human donor with melanoma.

V and J are TRBV6-8 and TRBJ2-1; possible D gene TRBD2, 6 bases. The CDR3 has 16 amino acids. Germline V gene data show CDR1 as MNHGY and CDR2 as SAAAGT. The V end was cut by 7 bases, the J end by 0 bases, with 16 bases between. In DNA form, the CDR3 reads TGTGCCAGCACCCCGGGGGTCAGCAGCTCCTACAATGAGCAGTTCTTC. Protein product: CASTPGVSSSYNEQFF.

The table lists this clone with a few counts. CDR3 in DNA: TGTGCCAGCTCACCACAGGTCGAGGTAGTGAGCGCCCTGCATTTT. As protein: CASSPQVEVVSALHF. The V gene is TRBV18, the J gene TRBJ1-5; D unclear. The germline V gene encodes CDR1 KGHSH and CDR2 LQKENI. The length of the CDR3 is 15 residues. V lost 1 base to trimming and J lost 15 bases, with 22 bases between them.

By share of the sample, this clone is medium-sized (0.01 to 0.1%). The chain employs TRBV6-8 and TRBJ2-7, with 9 bases that match TRBD2. This CDR3 region has 17 residues. J gave up 8 bases and V 0 bases, and 14 bases lay outside the gene matches. CDR1 and CDR2 (germline): MNHGY, SAAAGT. The CDR3 loop reads CASSYSGQGTSNKQQYF. CDR3 nucleotides: TGTGCCAGCAGTTACTCTGGGCAGGGGACTAGCAATAAGCAGCAGTACTTC.

The CDR3 protein is CSVEVPSGPFYNEQFF. The DNA for the CDR3 is TGCAGCGTTGAAGTCCCTAGCGGTCCTTTCTACAATGAGCAGTTCTTC. This chain joins TRBV29-1 and TRBJ2-1, with 7 bases aligning to TRBD2. The trim removed 1 base at V and 3 bases at J, leaving 9 bases unmatched. This CDR3 has 16 residues. Germline V gene sequence: CDR1 SQVTM, CDR2 ANQGSEA.

The genes are TRBV18 and TRBJ2-6; D possibly matches TRBD1 or TRBD2 (5 bases each). Germline lookup yields CDR1 KGHSH and CDR2 LQKENI. The CDR3 is 19 residues long. V was cut by 2 bases and J by 0 bases, with 17 bases left in between. The CDR3 coding sequence is TGTGCCAGCTCACCAATCTTGAATCCGGGACGCTCTGGGGCCAACGTCCTGACTTTC. Protein product: CASSPILNPGRSGANVLTF. Variable domain in full (rest from reference TRBV18 and TRBJ2-6): NAGVMQNPRHLVRRRGQEARLRCSPMKGHSHVYWYRQLPEEGLKFMVYLQKENIIDESGMPKERFSAEFPKEGPSILRIQQVVRGDSAAYFCASSPILNPGRSGANVLTFGAGSRLTVL.

This clone was picked up many times. The rearrangement uses TRBV11-3 and TRBJ1-1; TRBD1 is a possible D gene (6 bases). Trimming removed 6 bases from V and 4 bases from J, with 18 bases in between. CDR3 length: 15 residues. Per the germline V gene, CDR1 is SGHNT and CDR2 is YENEEA. The CDR3 nucleotides are TGTGCCAGCAGACGAGACAGGATCGGCGGCACTGAAGCTTTCTTT. Residues: CASRRDRIGGTEAFF.

This clone rates as medium-sized. This chain connects TRBV11-3 to TRBJ2-1; a weak D match, TRBD1 (6 bases). Germline V gene lookup returns CDR1 SGHNT and CDR2 YENEEA. The CDR3 has 15 residues. Deletions cut 2 bases from V and 3 bases from J, with 11 bases between. CDR3 in DNA: TGTGCCAGCAGCTTAAACAGGGACCTCTACAATGAGCAGTTCTTC. This codes for CASSLNRDLYNEQFF.

Only one count was recorded for this clone. This chain's CDR3 is CASSAGTASSPLHF. The CDR3, as DNA: TGCGCCAGCAGCGCCGGGACAGCCAGTTCACCCCTCCACTTT. V and J are TRBV5-1 and TRBJ1-6; TRBD1 matches 7 bases. CDR1 SGHRS and CDR2 YFSETQ come from the germline V gene. Trimming at V came to 4 bases and at J to 9 bases, leaving 7 bases not matched to a gene. The CDR3 spans 14 residues.

This clone was seen repeatedly, ten times or more. The chain uses TRBV11-3 and TRBJ1-1; the match to TRBD1 covers 8 bases. Germline assignment: CDR1 SGHNT and CDR2 YENEEA. V shed 1 base, J shed 4 bases, and the junction held 5 bases outside the gene matches. This CDR3 spans 15 amino acids. The CDR3 sequence: CASSLVRGLSTEAFF. The CDR3 DNA is TGTGCCAGCAGCTTAGTCAGGGGGCTCAGCACTGAAGCTTTCTTT.

This clone is large by share. V gene TRBV6-8 combines with J gene TRBJ2-1; 7 bases map to TRBD1. The CDR3 has 13 residues. The germline V gene encodes CDR1 MNHGY and CDR2 SAAAGT. The V gene end was trimmed by 5 bases and the J gene end by 4 bases; junction bases not matched to a gene: 2. In nucleotides, the CDR3 is TGTGCCAGCAGTGAGACAGGGTACAATGAGCAGTTCTTC. It specifies CASSETGYNEQFF.

In this sample, this clone is medium-sized. This chain joins TRBV6-7 and TRBJ1-1, with no clear D. TRBV6-7 is given ORF status, its function remaining uncertain. The CDR3 extends over 11 amino acids. Trimming removed 8 bases at V and 0 bases at J, with 4 bases between. In DNA form, the CDR3 reads TGTGCCAGCCATATGAACACTGAAGCTTTCTTT. This codes for CASHMNTEAFF.

The DNA for the CDR3 is TGTGCCAGTAGTATAAAAAGACTAGCGGGAGTAGATGAGCAGTTCTTC. Its protein is CASSIKRLAGVDEQFF. The chain has TRBV19 and TRBJ2-1; TRBD2 agrees at 12 bases. Germline-derived CDR1 and CDR2 are LNHDA and SQIVND (reference sequence). Unmatched junction bases numbered 7, after V lost 2 bases and J lost 8 bases. The CDR3 contains 16 residues.

Relative to its sample, this clone is medium-sized. The J gene is TRBJ2-1, the V gene TRBV9; TRBD1 aligns across 9 bases. Germline lookup yields CDR1 SGDLS and CDR2 YYNGEE. This CDR3 region has 15 residues. J gave up 3 bases and V 5 bases, and 6 bases lay outside the gene matches. CDR3 in DNA: TGTGCCAGCAGGACGGGACAGGGAAGCTACAATGAGCAGTTCTTC. It codes for CASRTGQGSYNEQFF.

Judged by abundance, this clone is medium-sized. The chain employs TRBV6-8 and TRBJ1-1, with 7 bases lining up with TRBD1. Trimming removed 0 bases from V and 12 bases from J; junction bases left unmatched: 7. Germline CDR1 MNHGY, CDR2 SAAAGT. The CDR3 length is 13 residues. The CDR3 sequence: CASSYSIGTEPFF. As DNA, the CDR3 is TGTGCCAGCAGTTACTCGATCGGGACAGAACCTTTCTTT.

This clone was picked up a small number of times. The V gene is TRBV2, the J gene TRBJ1-5, with 8 bases that match TRBD1. Germline V CDR1 and CDR2: SNHLY, FYNNEI. J was trimmed by 4 bases and V by 8 bases; bases with no gene match: 10. There are 15 residues in the CDR3. The CDR3 is CASALTGDSNQPQHF. Here the CDR3 DNA reads TGTGCCAGCGCGCTGACAGGGGACTCTAATCAGCCCCAGCATTTT.

This chain uses TRBV18 with TRBJ1-2; 8 bases are a match to TRBD1. This CDR3 spans 14 amino acids. CDR1 and CDR2 (germline): KGHSH, LQKENI. V shed 4 bases and J 6 bases; nucleotides not matched to a gene: 7. Written as DNA, the CDR3 is TGTGCCAGCTCACTTTCCGGACAGGGAAATGGCTACACCTTC. The encoded protein is CASSLSGQGNGYTF.

In its sample, this clone was seen a few times. V gene TRBV6-8 combines with J gene TRBJ1-2, with D unresolved. V dropped 8 bases and J dropped 0 bases, with 7 bases sitting between them. The CDR3 spans 12 residues. Germline values: CDR1 MNHGY, CDR2 SAAAGT. CDR3 nucleotides: TGTGCCAGCTGTTTCACTAACTATGGCTACACCTTC. Encoded protein: CASCFTNYGYTF.

V usage is TRBV5-1 and J usage is TRBJ2-3, with 8 bases that match TRBD2. V shed 2 bases, J shed 2 bases, and the junction held 4 bases outside the gene matches. The germline V gene has CDR1 SGHRS and CDR2 YFSETQ. The CDR3 covers 15 residues. The CDR3 DNA sequence: TGCGCCAGCAGCTTTAGAGCGGGGGCCACAGATACGCAGTATTTT. This gives the protein CASSFRAGATDTQYF.

This clone has more than one count but fewer than ten. The chain employs TRBV6-8 and TRBJ1-2; 9 nucleotides match TRBD1. V was pared by 5 bases and J by 2 bases, with 3 bases of the junction left unmatched. The germline V gene encodes CDR1 MNHGY and CDR2 SAAAGT. This CDR3 is built from 14 residues. The CDR3 here is CASSPGQGNYGYTF. The CDR3 nucleotides are TGTGCCAGCAGTCCCGGACAGGGGAACTATGGCTACACCTTC.

In this sample, this clone turned up a few times. The V and J genes are TRBV11-3 and TRBJ2-1, with D perhaps matching TRBD2 (6 bases). Germline values: CDR1 SGHNT, CDR2 YENEEA. The CDR3 loop spans 16 amino acids. V gave up 5 bases and J gave up 7 bases, with 21 bases separating them. The CDR3 sequence: CASSIVGGNPFNEQFF. CDR3 nucleotide sequence: TGTGCCAGCAGCATCGTCGGGGGAAATCCCTTTAATGAGCAGTTCTTC.

The rearrangement joins TRBV11-3 to TRBJ2-1; 11 positions agree with TRBD2. The CDR3 length is 14 residues. The trim removed 6 bases at V and 7 bases at J, leaving 5 bases unmatched. CDR1 is SGHNT, CDR2 YENEEA, per germline. The CDR3 reads CASRGTSGFNEQFF. CDR3 DNA: TGTGCCAGCAGGGGGACTAGCGGCTTTAATGAGCAGTTCTTC.

This clone is medium-sized. The rearrangement joins TRBV6-8 to TRBJ1-5; possible D gene TRBD1, 6 bases. CDR1 MNHGY and CDR2 SAAAGT come from the germline V gene. With 5 bases removed from V and 0 bases from J, the gap between germline ends came to 11 bases. The CDR3 has 15 amino acids. The CDR3 here is CASSQGIFSNQPQHF. CDR3 coding DNA: TGTGCCAGCAGTCAGGGGATATTTAGCAATCAGCCCCAGCATTTT.

This clone is medium-sized within its sample. The chain joins TRBV11-3 to TRBJ1-1, with 9 nucleotides matching TRBD1. Germline V gives CDR1 SGHNT, CDR2 YENEEA. The CDR3 contains 15 residues. Trimming at V came to 5 bases and at J to 4 bases, leaving 8 bases not matched to a gene. DNA of the CDR3: TGTGCCAGCAGCACCGGACAGGGGATTTTCACTGAAGCTTTCTTT. Translation: CASSTGQGIFTEAFF.

This clone was recorded a few times. The chain carries TRBV7-1 and TRBJ2-5; the match to TRBD2 covers 8 bases. TRBV7-1 is labeled an ORF, and its function is uncertain. The CDR3 loop spans 13 amino acids. V shed 6 bases and J 5 bases; nucleotides not matched to a gene: 5. The CDR3 here is CASRLSGVETQYF. The CDR3 bases are TGTGCCAGCAGACTTAGCGGGGTGGAGACCCAGTACTTC.

The chain uses TRBV29-1 and TRBJ2-7, with a tentative D call TRBD2 (6 bases). V gave up 4 bases and J gave up 2 bases, with 18 bases separating them. The CDR3 is 15 amino acids. Germline V gene data show CDR1 as SQVTM and CDR2 as ANQGSEA. CDR3 protein: CSVVWGTSRAYEQYF. In DNA form, the CDR3 reads TGCAGCGTTGTATGGGGAACTAGCCGTGCCTACGAGCAGTACTTC.

The gene calls are TRBV19 and TRBJ2-1, with 11 positions matching TRBD2. The CDR3 loop spans 16 amino acids. Germline loops: CDR1 LNHDA, CDR2 SQIVND (reference sequence). V gave up 7 bases and J gave up 7 bases; unmatched junction bases: 12. In DNA form, the CDR3 reads TGTGCCAGTACCTATAGCGGGAGGGGTAGTGGGAATGAGCAGTTCTTC. It translates to CASTYSGRGSGNEQFF.

The chain combines TRBV19 with TRBJ1-2; 9 positions match TRBD1. The trim removed 6 bases at V and 7 bases at J, leaving 3 bases unmatched. The CDR3 consists of 12 residues. Germline V lookup: CDR1 LNHDA, CDR2 SQIVND (reference sequence). The CDR3 reads CASRVQGAGYTF. CDR3 in DNA: TGTGCCAGTAGGGTACAGGGGGCTGGCTACACCTTC. The whole variable domain, filled in from reference TRBV19 and TRBJ1-2, reads DGGITQSPKYLFRKEGQNVTLSCEQNLNHDAMYWYRQDPGQGLRLIYYSQIVNDFQKGDIAEGYSVSREKKESFPLTVTSAQKNPTAFYLCASRVQGAGYTFGSGTRLTVV.

The gene calls are TRBV29-1 and TRBJ1-2, with TRBD1 matching over 9 bases. The germline CDR1 and CDR2 sequences are SQVTM and ANQGSEA. Trimming at V came to 5 bases and at J to 6 bases, leaving 4 bases not matched to a gene. This CDR3 spans 12 amino acids. The CDR3 region has the DNA TGCAGCGTTTGGGGACAGGGTCATGGCTACACCTTC. Protein sequence: CSVWGQGHGYTF.

V gene TRBV10-2 combines with J gene TRBJ2-2; 7 bases are shared with TRBD1. The trim removed 5 bases at V and 4 bases at J, leaving 10 bases unmatched. Germline CDR1 and CDR2: WSHSY and SAAADI. This CDR3 has 16 residues. In nucleotides, the CDR3 is TGCGCCAGCAGTCACGACAGGGCATCGGTCACCGGGGAGCTGTTTTTT. Translation: CASSHDRASVTGELFF.